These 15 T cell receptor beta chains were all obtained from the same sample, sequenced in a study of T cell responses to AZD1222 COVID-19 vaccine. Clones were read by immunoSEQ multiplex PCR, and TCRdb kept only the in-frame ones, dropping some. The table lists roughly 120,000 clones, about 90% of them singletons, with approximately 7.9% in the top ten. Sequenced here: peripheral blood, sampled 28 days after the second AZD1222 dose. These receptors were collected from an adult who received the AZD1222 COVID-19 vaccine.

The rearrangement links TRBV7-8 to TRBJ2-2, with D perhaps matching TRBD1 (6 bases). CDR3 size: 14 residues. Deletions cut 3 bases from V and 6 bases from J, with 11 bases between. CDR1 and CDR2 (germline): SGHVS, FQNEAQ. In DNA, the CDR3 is TGTGCCAGCAGCTTTAGGGGGAAGGCCGGGGAGCTGTTTTTT. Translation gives CASSFRGKAGELFF.

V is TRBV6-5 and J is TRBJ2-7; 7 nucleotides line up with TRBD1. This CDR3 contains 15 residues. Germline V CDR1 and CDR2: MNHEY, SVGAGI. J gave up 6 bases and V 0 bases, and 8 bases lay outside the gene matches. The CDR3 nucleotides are TGTGCCAGCAGTTACTCGAGTGTCAGGGGGATCGAGCAGTACTTC. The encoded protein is CASSYSSVRGIEQYF.

CDR3 sequence reads: CATLTGTGVSYEQYF. The CDR3 DNA follows: TGTGCCACCCTAACCGGGACAGGGGTTTCCTACGAGCAGTACTTC. This chain connects TRBV6-5 to TRBJ2-7; 10 nucleotides align to TRBD1. CDR1 is MNHEY, CDR2 SVGAGI, per germline. The V segment lost 10 bases and the J segment 1 base; nucleotides outside the gene matches: 10. The CDR3 totals 15 residues.

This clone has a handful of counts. The chain's CDR3 is CATGKDRTNSQGPQHF. For the CDR3, the DNA is TGTGCCACCGGGAAGGACAGAACAAATTCGCAGGGGCCCCAGCATTTT. The chain is built from TRBV15 and TRBJ1-5; D is possibly TRBD1 (6 bases). V lost 8 bases to trimming and J lost 9 bases, with 26 bases between them. Germline CDR1 LNHNV, CDR2 YYDKDF (reference sequence). The CDR3 consists of 16 residues. The complete variable domain, with remaining parts taken from reference TRBV15 and TRBJ1-5, reads DAMVIQNPRYQVTQFGKPVTLSCSQTLNHNVMYWYQQKSSQAPKLLFHYYDKDFNNEADTPDNFQSRRPNTSFCFLDIRSPGLGDTAMYLCATGKDRTNSQGPQHFGDGTRLSIL.

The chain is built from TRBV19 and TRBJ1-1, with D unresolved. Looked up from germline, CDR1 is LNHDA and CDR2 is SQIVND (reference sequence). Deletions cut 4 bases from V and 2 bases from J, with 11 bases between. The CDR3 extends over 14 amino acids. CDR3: CASSTPPDNTEAFF. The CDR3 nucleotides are TGTGCCAGTAGTACCCCCCCGGACAACACTGAAGCTTTCTTT.

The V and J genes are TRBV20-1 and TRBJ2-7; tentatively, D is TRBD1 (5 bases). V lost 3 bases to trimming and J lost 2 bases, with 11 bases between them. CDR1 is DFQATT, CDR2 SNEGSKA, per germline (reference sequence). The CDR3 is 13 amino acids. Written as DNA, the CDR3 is TGCAGTGCTAGTGGAGACAGCCCCTACGAGCAGTACTTC. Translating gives CSASGDSPYEQYF.

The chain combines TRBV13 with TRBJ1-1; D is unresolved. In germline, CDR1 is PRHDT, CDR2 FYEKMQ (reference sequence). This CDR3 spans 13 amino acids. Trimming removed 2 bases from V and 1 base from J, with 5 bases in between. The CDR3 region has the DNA TGTGCCAGCAGCTTACAAGCGAACACTGAAGCTTTCTTT. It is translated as CASSLQANTEAFF.

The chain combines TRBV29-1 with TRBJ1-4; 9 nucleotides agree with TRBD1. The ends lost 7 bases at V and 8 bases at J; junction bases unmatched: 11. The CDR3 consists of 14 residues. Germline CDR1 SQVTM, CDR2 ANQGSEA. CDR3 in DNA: TGCAGCGCGGAAGGGACAGGGCGAAGCGAAAAACTGTTTTTT. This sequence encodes CSAEGTGRSEKLFF.

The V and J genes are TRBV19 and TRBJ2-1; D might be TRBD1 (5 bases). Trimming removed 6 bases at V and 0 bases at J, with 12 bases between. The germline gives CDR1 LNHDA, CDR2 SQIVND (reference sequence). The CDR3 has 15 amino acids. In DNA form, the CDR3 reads TGTGCCAGTAGCAAGACAGAGAGCTCCTACAATGAGCAGTTCTTC. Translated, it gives CASSKTESSYNEQFF.

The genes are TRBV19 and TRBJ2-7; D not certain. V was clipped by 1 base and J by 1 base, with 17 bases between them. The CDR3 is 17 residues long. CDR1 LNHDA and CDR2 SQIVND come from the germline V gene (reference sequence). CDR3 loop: CASSIGFSQAKSYEQYF. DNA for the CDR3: TGTGCCAGTAGTATAGGGTTTTCCCAGGCAAAATCCTACGAGCAGTACTTC.

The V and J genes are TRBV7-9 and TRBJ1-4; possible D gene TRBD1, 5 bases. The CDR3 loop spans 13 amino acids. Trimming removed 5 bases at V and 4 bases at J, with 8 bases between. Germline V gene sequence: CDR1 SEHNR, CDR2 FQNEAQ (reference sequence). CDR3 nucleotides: TGTGCCAGCAGCGCAGGGTTTAATGAAAAACTGTTTTTT. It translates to CASSAGFNEKLFF.

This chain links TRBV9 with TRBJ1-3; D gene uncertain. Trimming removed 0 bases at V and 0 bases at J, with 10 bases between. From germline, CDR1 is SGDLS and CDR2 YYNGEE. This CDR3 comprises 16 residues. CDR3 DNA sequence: TGTGCCAGCAGCGTAGCTCGGGGAAACTCTGGAAACACCATATATTTT. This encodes CASSVARGNSGNTIYF.

This CDR3 is CASSAGATDNEQFF. The CDR3 DNA is TGTGCCAGCAGCGCAGGGGCAACAGACAATGAGCAGTTCTTC. The chain links TRBV6-5 to TRBJ2-1, with D maybe TRBD1 (6 bases). CDR1 is MNHEY and CDR2 is SVGAGI in the germline V gene. CDR3 length equals 14 residues. Trimming shortened V by 6 bases and J by 5 bases, and 14 bases separated the two germline ends.

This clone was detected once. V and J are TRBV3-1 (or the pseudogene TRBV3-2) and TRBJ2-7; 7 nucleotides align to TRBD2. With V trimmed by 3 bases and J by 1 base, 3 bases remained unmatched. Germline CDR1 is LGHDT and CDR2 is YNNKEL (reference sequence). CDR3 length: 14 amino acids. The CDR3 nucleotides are TGTGCCAGCAGCCATCTAGCGGCTTCCTACGAGCAGTACTTC. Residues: CASSHLAASYEQYF.

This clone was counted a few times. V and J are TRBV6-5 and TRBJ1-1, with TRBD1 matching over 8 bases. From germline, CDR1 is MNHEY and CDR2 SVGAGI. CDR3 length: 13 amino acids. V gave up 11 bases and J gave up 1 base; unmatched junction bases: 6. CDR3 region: CAGLGQGNTEAFF. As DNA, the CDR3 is TGTGCCGGATTAGGACAGGGGAACACTGAAGCTTTCTTT.